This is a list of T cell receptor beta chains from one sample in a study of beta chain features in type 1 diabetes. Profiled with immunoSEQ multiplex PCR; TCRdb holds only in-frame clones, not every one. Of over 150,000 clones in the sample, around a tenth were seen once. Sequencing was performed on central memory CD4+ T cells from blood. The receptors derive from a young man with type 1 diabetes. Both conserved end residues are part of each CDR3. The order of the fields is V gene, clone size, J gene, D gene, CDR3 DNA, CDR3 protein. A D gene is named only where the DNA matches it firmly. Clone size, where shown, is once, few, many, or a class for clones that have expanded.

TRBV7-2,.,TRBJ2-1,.,TGTGCCAGCAGCCGCTCGGGAGCTTACAATGAGCAGTTCTTC,CASSRSGAYNEQFF
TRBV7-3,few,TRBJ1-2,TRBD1,TGTGCCAGCAGCTCGGGACAGGGAATGAGCTACACCTTC,CASSSGQGMSYTF
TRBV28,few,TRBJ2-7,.,TGTGCCAGCCGGCCCGGGAGCCAGAGCTCCTACGAGCAGTACTTC,CASRPGSQSSYEQYF
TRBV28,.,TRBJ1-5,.,TGTGCCAGCAGTTTATATCAACGGGGCAATCAGCCCCAGCATTTT,CASSLYQRGNQPQHF
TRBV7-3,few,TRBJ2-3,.,TGTGCCAGCAGCTTAAATTTTAAGAGCCATAAGTATTTT,CASSLNFKSHKYF
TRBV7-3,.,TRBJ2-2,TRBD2,TGTGCCAGCAGGCCGCTAGCGGGAGATACCGGGGAGCTGTTTTTT,CASRPLAGDTGELFF
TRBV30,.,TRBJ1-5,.,TGTGCCTGGACCCCCCGTGGACAGAAGAATCAGCCCCAGCATTTT,CAWTPRGQKNQPQHF
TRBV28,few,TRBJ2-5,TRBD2,TGTGCCAGCAGTTTATGGGGTAGCGGGAGGGAAGAGACCCAGTACTTC,CASSLWGSGREETQYF
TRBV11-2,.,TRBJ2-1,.,TGTGCCAGCAGAGGAGGGCCGAGCTCCTACAATGAGCAGTTCTTC,CASRGGPSSYNEQFF
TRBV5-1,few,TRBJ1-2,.,TGCGCCAGCAGCAGAGACACAAACTATGGCTACACCTTC,CASSRDTNYGYTF
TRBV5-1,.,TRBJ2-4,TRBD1,TGCGCCAGCAGCTTGACAGGGGGCTTCAACATTCAGTACTTC,CASSLTGGFNIQYF
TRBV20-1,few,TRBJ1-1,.,TGCAGAGGAGGAGGAGACACTGAAGCTTTCTTT,CRGGGDTEAFF
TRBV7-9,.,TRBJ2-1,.,TGTGCCAGCAGCTTAGGTCCGGCGGCGAGCTCCTACAATGAGCAGTTCTTC,CASSLGPAASSYNEQFF
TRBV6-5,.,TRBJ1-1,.,TGTGCCAGCAGTTACTCGATCAGGGGTGGGACTGAAGCTTTCTTT,CASSYSIRGGTEAFF
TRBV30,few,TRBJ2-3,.,TGTGCCTGGAGGGCCTCCACAGATACGCAGTATTTT,CAWRASTDTQYF